Following are 31 T cell receptor beta chains from one sample sequenced in a study of T cell clonotyping in hematopoietic cell transplantation. Only in-frame clones appear in the TCRdb table, and some are missing; sequencing was by immunoSEQ multiplex PCR. Of about 15,000 clones in the sample, around 86% are singletons; the top ten hold about 13%. This material consisted of PBMCs, taken 100 days after allogeneic stem cell transplant. The receptor set was obtained from a male patient in his 50s who had an allogeneic stem cell transplant from an unrelated donor, so T cells may come from the graft donor. Some clones in this sample may be carry-over from other donors' samples.

The gene calls are TRBV2 and TRBJ1-2; D unclear. This CDR3 comprises 13 residues. Germline CDR1 is SNHLY and CDR2 is FYNNEI. Trimming removed 4 bases at V and 4 bases at J, with 10 bases between. This CDR3 is CASSVGSSYGYTF. In DNA form, the CDR3 reads TGTGCCAGCAGTGTCGGGTCCTCCTATGGCTACACCTTC.

The chain carries TRBV5-5 and TRBJ2-7; 7 positions agree with TRBD1. The V gene end was trimmed by 0 bases and the J gene end by 3 bases; junction bases not matched to a gene: 9. The CDR3 contains 16 residues. Germline CDR1 is SGHKS and CDR2 is YYEKEE (reference sequence). The CDR3 DNA follows: TGTGCCAGCAGCTTGGTTCCGGGACAGACTAACTACGAGCAGTACTTC. This translates into CASSLVPGQTNYEQYF.

J is TRBJ2-7 and V is TRBV6-1; TRBD2 matches at 12 bases. J was trimmed by 4 bases and V by 2 bases; bases with no gene match: 6. Germline V gives CDR1 MNHNS, CDR2 SASEGT. CDR3 length equals 16 residues. DNA for the CDR3: TGTGCCAGCAGTGAAAGACTAGCGGGAGCACAATACGAGCAGTACTTC. Amino acid sequence: CASSERLAGAQYEQYF.

J is TRBJ2-2 and V is TRBV7-9; possible D gene TRBD2, 6 bases. Germline assignment: CDR1 SEHNR and CDR2 FQNEAQ (reference sequence). The CDR3 consists of 18 residues. The V end lost 1 base, the J end lost 3 bases, and 18 bases lay between the germline ends. The CDR3 spells CASSLGPRRAADTGELFF. The CDR3 DNA reads as TGTGCCAGCAGCTTAGGGCCGAGGAGGGCCGCGGACACCGGGGAGCTGTTTTTT.

V usage is TRBV10-3 and J usage is TRBJ1-2; D unresolved. Deletions cut 7 bases from V and 2 bases from J, with 8 bases between. Germline V gene sequence: CDR1 ENHRY, CDR2 SYGVKD. The CDR3 totals 12 residues. The CDR3 sequence: CAITDGNYGYTF. In nucleotides, the CDR3 is TGTGCCATCACCGACGGGAACTATGGCTACACCTTC.

This chain joins TRBV2 and TRBJ1-1; maybe TRBD1 (5 bases). This CDR3 has 11 residues. V was cut by 8 bases and J by 4 bases, with 8 bases left in between. CDR1 is SNHLY, CDR2 FYNNEI, per germline. The CDR3 loop reads CASQGSTEAFF. In DNA form, the CDR3 reads TGTGCCAGCCAGGGCTCCACTGAAGCTTTCTTT.

V is TRBV5-6 and J is TRBJ1-5, with D hard to call. V dropped 4 bases and J dropped 0 bases, with 11 bases sitting between them. The CDR3 has 15 amino acids. The germline V gene encodes CDR1 SGHDT and CDR2 YYEEEE. The CDR3 bases are TGTGCCAGCAGCGAAGCCGGGTATAGCAATCAGCCCCAGCATTTT. Translating it yields CASSEAGYSNQPQHF.

The table lists this clone with a count of one. The gene calls are TRBV7-2 and TRBJ1-2; TRBD1 agrees at 7 bases. Germline V lookup: CDR1 SGHTA, CDR2 FQGNSA. The CDR3 covers 15 residues. Unmatched junction bases numbered 5, after V lost 0 bases and J lost 4 bases. CDR3 residues: CASSLASQGGYGYTF. The CDR3 DNA sequence: TGTGCCAGCAGCTTAGCGAGTCAGGGGGGCTATGGCTACACCTTC.

The chain combines TRBV11-2 with TRBJ2-2, with TRBD2 matching 10 bases. In germline, CDR1 is SGHAT, CDR2 FQNNGV. The ends lost 7 bases at V and 3 bases at J; junction bases unmatched: 8. This CDR3 spans 16 amino acids. The CDR3 DNA reads as TGTGCCAGCACCCCTACTAGCGGGGCTTACACCGGGGAGCTGTTTTTT. This translates into CASTPTSGAYTGELFF.

This clone occurred a few times. The chain links TRBV2 to TRBJ1-4; a weak D match, TRBD1 (6 bases). Trimming shortened V by 7 bases and J by 0 bases, and 15 bases separated the two germline ends. Germline V gives CDR1 SNHLY, CDR2 FYNNEI. This CDR3 is built from 16 residues. Written as DNA, the CDR3 is TGTGCCAGCACGAGGACAGTTACCGCAACTAATGAAAAACTGTTTTTT. This sequence encodes CASTRTVTATNEKLFF.

The CDR3 sequence is CASSLVLSSPLYEQYF. The CDR3 bases are TGTGCCAGCAGCCTCGTCCTCAGTAGTCCCCTCTACGAGCAGTACTTC. This chain uses TRBV11-2 with TRBJ2-7; no firm D call. The V end lost 5 bases, the J end lost 3 bases, and 20 bases lay between the germline ends. The CDR3 covers 16 residues. Germline-derived CDR1 and CDR2 are SGHAT and FQNNGV.

This clone was detected a few times. The rearrangement links TRBV14 to TRBJ1-1, with D unclear. CDR3 size: 13 residues. CDR1 SGHDN and CDR2 FVKESK come from the germline V gene. The germline V and J ends were trimmed by 6 bases and 3 bases, with 11 bases remaining between them. DNA for the CDR3: TGTGCCAGCAGTCGACTGAGTGACACTGAAGCTTTCTTT. Translation: CASSRLSDTEAFF.

The V gene is TRBV13, the J gene TRBJ2-1; 8 bases map to TRBD1. CDR3 length: 15 amino acids. The V segment lost 5 bases and the J segment 12 bases; nucleotides outside the gene matches: 15. The germline V gene encodes CDR1 PRHDT and CDR2 FYEKMQ (reference sequence). The CDR3 region is CASSRGQGTMKAQFF. CDR3 nucleotide sequence: TGTGCCAGCAGCCGAGGACAGGGAACAATGAAGGCGCAGTTCTTC.

The chain couples TRBV10-3 to TRBJ1-3, with a weak D call TRBD1 (6 bases). Germline values: CDR1 ENHRY, CDR2 SYGVKD. The CDR3 covers 12 residues. V was trimmed by 10 bases and J by 6 bases, leaving 13 bases between them. The CDR3 DNA reads as TGTGCCACTTTCAGGGGCGAAAACACCATATATTTT. The encoded protein is CATFRGENTIYF.

As to this clone: The germline gene is not matched at one end of the junction; a read error may be the cause. This chain joins TRBV28 and TRBJ1-2; D is perhaps TRBD1 (6 bases). The CDR3 contains 12 residues. CDR1 is MDHEN, CDR2 SYDVKM, per germline. The chain's CDR3 is CASSSLPGGGSF. The DNA for the CDR3 is TGTGCCAGCAGTTCCCTTCCCGGCGGGGGCTCCTTC.

The rearrangement uses TRBV9 and TRBJ1-2; no reliable D call. In germline, CDR1 is SGDLS, CDR2 YYNGEE. The CDR3 runs to 13 residues. The V end lost 0 bases, the J end lost 4 bases, and 7 bases lay between the germline ends. The CDR3 here is CASSVEGPYGYTF. CDR3 in DNA: TGTGCCAGCAGCGTAGAAGGGCCCTATGGCTACACCTTC.

The V and J genes are TRBV11-2 and TRBJ1-2; D remains unclear. The ends were cut back, 5 bases at V and 5 bases at J, with 9 bases in the middle. The CDR3 is 12 residues long. Germline CDR1 SGHAT, CDR2 FQNNGV. The CDR3 reads CASSLVGYGYTF. CDR3 in DNA: TGTGCCAGCAGCCTTGTGGGGTATGGCTACACCTTC. The full variable domain, its missing parts supplied by reference TRBV11-2 and TRBJ1-2, is EAGVAQSPRYKIIEKRQSVAFWCNPISGHATLYWYQQILGQGPKLLIQFQNNGVVDDSQLPKDRFSAERLKGVDSTLKIQPAKLEDSAVYLCASSLVGYGYTFGSGTRLTVV.

The chain links TRBV9 to TRBJ1-6; a weak D match, TRBD1 (6 bases). V shed 3 bases and J shed 4 bases, with 11 bases lying between them. Germline V gives CDR1 SGDLS, CDR2 YYNGEE. The CDR3 has 15 residues. The CDR3 protein is CASSARGSYNSPLHF. CDR3 DNA sequence: TGTGCCAGCAGCGCCAGGGGTTCTTATAATTCACCCCTCCACTTT.

The CDR3 nucleotides are TGTGCCAGCAGCATCGGCGGGACAGGGGGGACCGGGGAGCTGTTTTTT. It codes for CASSIGGTGGTGELFF. The chain combines TRBV5-4 with TRBJ2-2; 11 bases are a match to TRBD1. The CDR3 length is 16 residues. Germline trimming cut 4 bases from V and 5 bases from J; bases unmatched to any gene: 7. Per germline, CDR1 SGHNT and CDR2 YYREEE (reference sequence). The full variable domain, completed using reference TRBV5-4 and TRBJ2-2, is ETGVTQSPTHLIKTRGQQVTLRCSSQSGHNTVSWYQQALGQGPQFIFQYYREEENGRGNFPPRFSGLQFPNYSSELNVNALELDDSALYLCASSIGGTGGTGELFFGEGSRLTVL.

This sequence joins TRBV5-8 and TRBJ2-7; D is perhaps TRBD2 (6 bases). The CDR3 extends over 14 amino acids. Trimming removed 3 bases from V and 1 base from J, with 11 bases in between. The V gene's germline CDR1 is SGHTS and CDR2 YDEGEE. CDR3 nucleotides: TGTGCCAGCAGCTATCCGGGAGAATCCTACGAGCAGTACTTC. Amino acids: CASSYPGESYEQYF.

V is TRBV5-1 and J is TRBJ2-7, with 7 bases identical to TRBD1. Germline V CDR1 and CDR2: SGHRS, YFSETQ. The V gene end was trimmed by 5 bases and the J gene end by 5 bases; junction bases not matched to a gene: 10. This CDR3 has 14 amino acids. The CDR3 DNA reads as TGCGCCAGCAGTCGTACAGGGGTACCGGACGAGCAGTACTTC. It encodes CASSRTGVPDEQYF. Together with reference TRBV5-1 and TRBJ2-7, the CDR3 gives the full variable domain: KAGVTQTPRYLIKTRGQQVTLSCSPISGHRSVSWYQQTPGQGLQFLFEYFSETQRNKGNFPGRFSGRQFSNSRSEMNVSTLELGDSALYLCASSRTGVPDEQYFGPGTRLTVT.

The chain employs TRBV5-1 and TRBJ1-2; 8 bases map to TRBD1. The germline V gene encodes CDR1 SGHRS and CDR2 YFSETQ. With 7 bases clipped from V and 4 bases from J, the junction kept 6 bases outside the gene matches. This CDR3 is 13 amino acids long. This chain's CDR3 is CASSGQASYGYTF. In nucleotides, the CDR3 is TGCGCCAGCTCGGGACAGGCCAGCTATGGCTACACCTTC.

The V call is TRBV5-6, the J call TRBJ1-2, with D unresolved. V lost 5 bases to trimming and J lost 4 bases, with 15 bases between them. Germline V gene data show CDR1 as SGHDT and CDR2 as YYEEEE. The CDR3 runs 14 residues. The CDR3 loop reads CASSLSTGPYGYTF. CDR3 DNA: TGTGCCAGCAGTCTATCTACTGGACCCTATGGCTACACCTTC.

V gene TRBV7-3 combines with J gene TRBJ2-3, with TRBD2 matching 8 bases. CDR1 and CDR2 (germline): SGHTA, FQGTGA. CDR3 length: 15 residues. J lost 2 bases, V lost 5 bases, and 6 bases had no gene match. The CDR3 spells CASSLGTRDTDTQYF. The CDR3 DNA reads as TGTGCCAGCAGCCTGGGGACTAGAGACACAGATACGCAGTATTTT.

The genes are TRBV7-9 and TRBJ2-7; TRBD1 is a possible D gene (6 bases). V gave up 8 bases and J gave up 2 bases, with 19 bases separating them. CDR1 and CDR2 from the germline V gene are SEHNR and FQNEAQ (reference sequence). This CDR3 is 15 amino acids long. CDR3 in DNA: TGTGCCAGCGACGAACCGGGACATGCACCCTACGAGCAGTACTTC. This codes for CASDEPGHAPYEQYF.

The V and J genes are TRBV7-8 and TRBJ2-7, with D uncertain. V lost 7 bases and J lost 2, with 6 bases in between. Per germline, CDR1 SGHVS and CDR2 FQNEAQ. The CDR3 is 11 residues long. The CDR3 loop is CASTDAYEQYF. CDR3 bases: TGTGCCAGCACCGACGCCTACGAGCAGTACTTC.

The chain links TRBV6-1 to TRBJ2-6; 7 nucleotides match TRBD1. The CDR3 loop spans 13 amino acids. The ends lost 10 bases at V and 2 bases at J; junction bases unmatched: 2. Germline assignment: CDR1 MNHNS and CDR2 SASEGT. CDR3 in amino acids: CAIRGTGANVLTF. The CDR3 DNA is TGTGCCATCAGGGGGACTGGGGCCAACGTCCTGACTTTC.

The V and J genes are TRBV7-4 and TRBJ1-5; TRBD1 is a possible D gene (6 bases). There are 15 residues in the CDR3. V shed 5 bases and J shed 0 bases, with 11 bases lying between them. Germline CDR1 SGHVT, CDR2 SQSDAQ. As DNA, the CDR3 is TGTGCCAGCAGCCCCGAGGGGGATAGCAATCAGCCCCAGCATTTT. This gives the protein CASSPEGDSNQPQHF.

This clone was observed once. The rearrangement links TRBV6-5 to TRBJ1-5; maybe TRBD1 (5 bases). This CDR3 has 14 amino acids. Germline V gene data show CDR1 as MNHEY and CDR2 as SVGAGI. Deletions cut 6 bases from V and 0 bases from J, with 9 bases between. CDR3 sequence: CASRGGYSNQPQHF. The CDR3 DNA reads as TGTGCCAGCAGGGGGGGATATAGCAATCAGCCCCAGCATTTT.

V gene TRBV6-6 combines with J gene TRBJ1-4; no definite D call. Per germline, CDR1 MNHNY and CDR2 SVGAGI (reference sequence). The V end was cut by 4 bases, the J end by 4 bases, with 10 bases between. The CDR3 spans 14 residues. The CDR3, as DNA: TGTGCCAGCAGTTTGTCAGGCATTAATGAAAAACTGTTTTTT. Translating gives CASSLSGINEKLFF.

This rearrangement joins TRBV18 to TRBJ2-7, with D hard to call. CDR3 size: 12 residues. Germline-derived CDR1 and CDR2 are KGHSH and LQKENI. V was pared by 3 bases and J by 6 bases, with 9 bases between. The CDR3 here is CASSPEMVEQYF. CDR3 in DNA: TGTGCCAGCTCACCCGAAATGGTCGAGCAGTACTTC.